A single sample gave rise to the 32 T cell receptor beta chains below, sequenced in a study of blood T cell repertoires in COVID-19. TCRdb keeps only in-frame clones here, not all; method: immunoSEQ multiplex PCR. The sample comprises about 160,000 clones, 70% to 85% of which are singletons, and about 24% rests with the top ten. The sequencing input was peripheral blood. Receptor source: an elderly woman with acute or convalescent COVID-19.

The CDR3: CASSFGGDRRSGNTIYF. The CDR3 DNA reads TGTGCCAGCAGCTTCGGAGGAGACCGACGCTCTGGAAACACCATATATTTT. The chain carries TRBV5-6 and TRBJ1-3; D is unclear. This CDR3 is built from 17 residues. The germline V and J ends were trimmed by 2 bases and 0 bases, with 15 bases remaining between them. From germline, CDR1 is SGHDT and CDR2 YYEEEE.

This sequence joins TRBV4-1 and TRBJ1-5, with 8 bases that match TRBD1. Germline CDR1 reads MGHRA; CDR2 reads YSYEKL. This CDR3 comprises 15 residues. V shed 0 bases and J 3 bases; nucleotides not matched to a gene: 1. DNA of the CDR3: TGCGCCAGCAGCCAAGACAGGGGGCACAATCAGCCCCAGCATTTT. Protein: CASSQDRGHNQPQHF.

This chain joins TRBV29-1 and TRBJ2-5; D ambiguous. V was cut by 3 bases and J by 2 bases, with 10 bases left in between. This CDR3 contains 13 residues. CDR1 is SQVTM, CDR2 ANQGSEA, per germline. CDR3 coding DNA: TGCAGCGTTGATACCAGTGTACAAGAGACCCAGTACTTC. Its translation: CSVDTSVQETQYF.

This chain uses TRBV19 with TRBJ2-1; D possibly corresponds to TRBD2 (7 bases). CDR1 and CDR2 from the germline V gene are LNHDA and SQIVND (reference sequence). CDR3 size: 16 residues. The V gene lost 9 bases and the J gene lost 0 bases, with 18 bases spanning the gap. CDR3 DNA: TGTGCCAGCAATACCGGGGGGCAAAGCTCCTACAATGAGCAGTTCTTC. Residues: CASNTGGQSSYNEQFF.

The gene calls are TRBV30 and TRBJ1-2; maybe TRBD1 (6 bases). Germline assignment: CDR1 GTSNPN and CDR2 SVGIG (reference sequence). The ends were cut back, 7 bases at V and 8 bases at J, with 20 bases in the middle. The CDR3 has 13 residues. CDR3 bases: TGTGCCTCCCAAGGAGGGGGGGGACGCGGCTACACCTTC. This translates into CASQGGGGRGYTF.

CDR3 sequence (DNA): TGTGCCAGCAGTTTAGGGCTAGCGGGGTCCTACGAGCAGTACTTC. Its protein product is CASSLGLAGSYEQYF. V and J are TRBV28 and TRBJ2-7; 9 nucleotides align to TRBD2. The trim removed 2 bases at V and 1 base at J, leaving 3 bases unmatched. CDR1 and CDR2 (germline): MDHEN, SYDVKM. This CDR3 contains 15 residues.

The J gene is TRBJ2-7, the V gene TRBV18; D gene uncertain. V shed 5 bases and J shed 3 bases, with 11 bases lying between them. This CDR3 is 13 amino acids long. CDR1 and CDR2 (germline): KGHSH, LQKENI. The CDR3 loop is CASSSTSFYEQYF. In DNA, the CDR3 is TGTGCCAGCTCATCTACCTCCTTCTACGAGCAGTACTTC.

The chain links TRBV12-3 or TRBV12-4 to TRBJ2-5; possibly TRBD1 for D (6 bases). The CDR3 length is 13 residues. V lost 6 bases, J lost 5 bases, and 13 bases lay in between. In DNA form, the CDR3 reads TGTGCCAGCAGGGAACAGGGACGTGAGACCCAGTACTTC. Protein sequence: CASREQGRETQYF.

A note on this clone: A read error may produce the germline difference seen at one junction end. The V gene is TRBV9, the J gene TRBJ2-5; D possibly corresponds to TRBD1 (6 bases). CDR1 SGDLS and CDR2 YYNGEE come from the germline V gene. This CDR3 region has 16 residues. The chain's CDR3 is CASSVDGETGQVTQYF. For the CDR3, the DNA is TGTGCCAGCAGCGTAGATGGAGAGACAGGTCAAGTGACCCAGTACTTC.

DNA of the CDR3: TGTGCCTGGAGTGAGTGGGACAGGGGCTACGAGCAGTACTTC. Its translation is CAWSEWDRGYEQYF. The chain uses TRBV30 and TRBJ2-7, with 10 nucleotides matching TRBD1. The CDR3 contains 14 residues. Trimming cost V 1 base and J 3 bases; bases outside gene matches: 3. Germline V lookup: CDR1 GTSNPN, CDR2 SVGIG (reference sequence).

V usage is TRBV6-5 and J usage is TRBJ2-1; 9 bases fit TRBD1. The V segment lost 2 bases and the J segment 6 bases; nucleotides outside the gene matches: 2. The CDR3 loop spans 14 amino acids. Germline V CDR1 and CDR2: MNHEY, SVGAGI. This chain's CDR3 is CASSYRDRVNEQFF. The CDR3 DNA follows: TGTGCCAGCAGTTACCGGGACAGGGTCAATGAGCAGTTCTTC.

This clone was counted a single time. The chain links TRBV6-5 to TRBJ2-7; D is undetermined. CDR3 length: 13 residues. Germline assignment: CDR1 MNHEY and CDR2 SVGAGI. V was clipped by 7 bases and J by 0 bases, with 10 bases between them. CDR3 nucleotide sequence: TGTGCCAGCATATCTTCTATCTCCTACGAGCAGTACTTC. It codes for CASISSISYEQYF.

This sequence joins TRBV4-1 and TRBJ2-2; 10 nucleotides match TRBD2. Germline CDR1 and CDR2: MGHRA and YSYEKL. The V segment lost 0 bases and the J segment 3 bases; nucleotides outside the gene matches: 7. This CDR3 region has 18 residues. Here the CDR3 reads CASSQDWLAGVDTGELFF. The CDR3 DNA is TGCGCCAGCAGCCAAGATTGGCTAGCGGGAGTTGACACCGGGGAGCTGTTTTTT.

This chain joins TRBV20-1 and TRBJ2-1; D is possibly TRBD2 (6 bases). Germline V gives CDR1 DFQATT, CDR2 SNEGSKA (reference sequence). The ends were cut back, 3 bases at V and 0 bases at J, with 21 bases in the middle. The CDR3 spans 18 residues. The CDR3 region is CSASVLGGLASSYNEQFF. Written as DNA, the CDR3 is TGCAGTGCTAGTGTCTTAGGAGGGCTGGCAAGCTCCTACAATGAGCAGTTCTTC.

The V call is TRBV2, the J call TRBJ2-5, with D tentatively TRBD1 (6 bases). This CDR3 contains 12 residues. V was trimmed by 4 bases and J by 5 bases, leaving 8 bases between them. The germline gives CDR1 SNHLY, CDR2 FYNNEI. CDR3 sequence reads: CASSVQGETQYF. CDR3 coding DNA: TGTGCCAGCAGTGTTCAGGGGGAGACCCAGTACTTC.

This rearrangement joins TRBV7-8 to TRBJ2-1, with 7 bases aligning to TRBD2. Germline CDR1 SGHVS, CDR2 FQNEAQ. The CDR3 is made up of 15 amino acids. Losses at the gene ends were 5 bases for V and 4 bases for J; bases not matched to a gene: 8. The CDR3 nucleotides are TGTGCCAGCAGCCCGCGGGAGTTCGGGTACAATGAGCAGTTCTTC. Amino acid sequence: CASSPREFGYNEQFF.

The chain's CDR3 is CASSERIAGELFF. For the CDR3, the DNA is TGTGCCAGCTCTGAGAGGATTGCGGGGGAGCTGTTTTTT. The gene calls are TRBV18 and TRBJ2-2; D unresolved. V lost 6 bases and J 8 bases, leaving 13 bases between the germline ends. CDR3 size: 13 residues. The germline gives CDR1 KGHSH, CDR2 LQKENI.

V usage is TRBV30 and J usage is TRBJ1-3, with TRBD1 identical over 9 bases. CDR1 is GTSNPN and CDR2 is SVGIG in the germline V gene (reference sequence). The trim removed 5 bases at V and 2 bases at J, leaving 4 bases unmatched. The CDR3 runs 14 residues. CDR3 DNA: TGTGCCTGGGCGCGGGACAGGGCTGGAAACACCATATATTTT. This translates into CAWARDRAGNTIYF.

The chain is built from TRBV9 and TRBJ2-1, with 10 positions matching TRBD2. This CDR3 is 16 amino acids long. Trimming at V came to 2 bases and at J to 0 bases, leaving 2 bases not matched to a gene. CDR1 and CDR2 from the germline V gene are SGDLS and YYNGEE. DNA for the CDR3: TGTGCCAGCAGCGTCCGGACTAGCGGCTCCTACAATGAGCAGTTCTTC. This codes for CASSVRTSGSYNEQFF.

This clone was observed once. The chain carries TRBV6-2 or TRBV6-3 and TRBJ2-7, with a possible D match to TRBD2 (6 bases). The CDR3 is made up of 15 amino acids. Trimming removed 4 bases from V and 5 bases from J, with 18 bases in between. Germline assignment: CDR1 MNHEY and CDR2 SVGEGT. Here the CDR3 DNA reads TGTGCCAGCAGTTGGCTTGGGGAGGCGGACGACGAGCAGTACTTC. Translated: CASSWLGEADDEQYF.

This rearrangement joins TRBV4-1 to TRBJ2-1; TRBD1 agrees at 9 bases. Germline assignment: CDR1 MGHRA and CDR2 YSYEKL. CDR3 size: 17 residues. After removal of 5 bases from V and 4 bases from J, the junction contained 12 bases not matched to a gene. The CDR3 here is CASSNRFVGTGYNEQFF. As DNA, the CDR3 is TGCGCCAGCAGCAACCGCTTCGTCGGGACAGGGTACAATGAGCAGTTCTTC.

The chain combines TRBV6-5 with TRBJ2-3, with 9 bases identical to TRBD1. The CDR3 covers 14 residues. Germline lookup yields CDR1 MNHEY and CDR2 SVGAGI. V lost 10 bases to trimming and J lost 4 bases; unmatched junction nucleotides: 9. The CDR3 DNA sequence: TGTGCCACCGGTTGGGGACAGGGCGCAGATACGCAGTATTTT. This gives the protein CATGWGQGADTQYF.

The genes are TRBV11-2 and TRBJ1-1; possible D gene TRBD1, 5 bases. The V gene's germline CDR1 is SGHAT and CDR2 FQNNGV. The CDR3 consists of 15 residues. The V end lost 6 bases, the J end lost 2 bases, and 16 bases lay between the germline ends. The CDR3 reads CASSPLRTGNTEAFF. CDR3 DNA sequence: TGTGCCAGCAGTCCACTCCGCACAGGCAACACTGAAGCTTTCTTT.

The chain recombines TRBV6-6 with TRBJ1-2; D is perhaps TRBD1 (6 bases). CDR3 length: 15 amino acids. Trimming removed 0 bases at V and 5 bases at J, with 13 bases between. The germline gives CDR1 MNHNY, CDR2 SVGAGI (reference sequence). The CDR3 DNA reads as TGTGCCAGCAGTTACTCGCCTACAGGGAGTTATGGCTACACCTTC. It encodes CASSYSPTGSYGYTF.

This clone was seen repeatedly, ten times or more. The chain has TRBV19 and TRBJ1-1; D not resolved. The V gene's germline CDR1 is LNHDA and CDR2 SQIVND (reference sequence). CDR3 length: 15 residues. V was shortened by 3 bases and J by 1 base, with 12 bases between the two germline ends. The CDR3 coding sequence is TGTGCCAGTAGTATGATAGCCGTGAGGAACACTGAAGCTTTCTTT. Its translation: CASSMIAVRNTEAFF.

This clone has more than one count but fewer than ten. The V gene is TRBV7-9, the J gene TRBJ2-2; possible D gene TRBD2, 5 bases. Germline lookup yields CDR1 SEHNR and CDR2 FQNEAQ (reference sequence). The CDR3 runs 15 residues. The V and J ends lost 7 bases and 0 bases respectively, with 12 bases between them. The CDR3 bases are TGTGCCAGCACCGTGATGGGAGCGAACACCGGGGAGCTGTTTTTT. It is translated as CASTVMGANTGELFF.

The chain combines TRBV25-1 with TRBJ1-2; D might be TRBD1 (5 bases). V was cut by 1 base and J by 8 bases, with 11 bases left in between. The CDR3 runs 13 residues. Germline CDR1 is MGHDK and CDR2 is SYGVNS. The CDR3 region is CASSEWGELGYTF. CDR3 in DNA: TGTGCCAGCAGTGAATGGGGGGAGCTGGGCTACACCTTC.

The chain combines TRBV5-1 with TRBJ1-2; TRBD1 matches at 8 bases. Germline CDR1 reads SGHRS; CDR2 reads YFSETQ. This CDR3 region has 16 residues. The ends lost 4 bases at V and 6 bases at J; junction bases unmatched: 14. CDR3 sequence: CASSPTYGQGVNGYTF. The CDR3 DNA follows: TGCGCCAGCAGCCCGACCTATGGACAGGGAGTGAATGGCTACACCTTC. The whole variable domain, remainder taken from reference TRBV5-1 and TRBJ1-2, is KAGVTQTPRYLIKTRGQQVTLSCSPISGHRSVSWYQQTPGQGLQFLFEYFSETQRNKGNFPGRFSGRQFSNSRSEMNVSTLELGDSALYLCASSPTYGQGVNGYTFGSGTRLTVV.

This chain joins TRBV6-6 and TRBJ2-3; the D gene is possibly TRBD1 (5 bases). The germline V and J ends were trimmed by 4 bases and 1 base, with 12 bases remaining between them. This CDR3 has 15 residues. In germline, CDR1 is MNHNY, CDR2 SVGAGI (reference sequence). The CDR3 DNA follows: TGTGCCAGCAGTTCTCAGGGAAGTGGCACAGATACGCAGTATTTT. Translation: CASSSQGSGTDTQYF.

The genes are TRBV18 and TRBJ2-7; a weak D match, TRBD2 (6 bases). This CDR3 has 13 amino acids. In germline, CDR1 is KGHSH, CDR2 LQKENI. V dropped 5 bases and J dropped 2 bases, with 10 bases sitting between them. The CDR3 sequence is CASSSGSTYEQYF. The CDR3 DNA follows: TGTGCCAGCTCATCCGGGAGTACCTACGAGCAGTACTTC.

The table lists this clone with a count of one. The rearrangement joins TRBV18 to TRBJ1-2; D is ambiguous. The V gene's germline CDR1 is KGHSH and CDR2 LQKENI. Trimming pared 0 bases from V and 5 bases from J, leaving 13 bases between. CDR3 length: 15 residues. CDR3 region: CASSPPFMAGYGYTF. Here the CDR3 DNA reads TGTGCCAGCTCACCACCGTTTATGGCCGGGTATGGCTACACCTTC.

The J gene is TRBJ2-7, the V gene TRBV14; 7 nucleotides match TRBD1. J was trimmed by 0 bases and V by 4 bases; bases with no gene match: 6. CDR3 size: 15 residues. The V gene's germline CDR1 is SGHDN and CDR2 FVKESK. The CDR3 DNA reads TGTGCCAGCAGCCGAGGGACAGCCGCCTCCTACGAGCAGTACTTC. Amino acid sequence: CASSRGTAASYEQYF.